These 26 T cell receptor beta chains originate from one sample sequenced in a study of blood T cell repertoires in COVID-19. Only in-frame clones appear in the TCRdb table, and some are missing; sequencing was by immunoSEQ multiplex PCR. This table holds about 150,000 clones, 75% to 80% found once. Sequenced sample: peripheral blood. These receptor sequences come from an elderly man with acute or convalescent COVID-19.

The chain uses TRBV18 and TRBJ2-3; 7 bases align to TRBD1. The J segment lost 2 bases and the V segment lost 1 base, leaving 15 bases of the junction unmatched. The CDR3 contains 19 residues. The germline gives CDR1 KGHSH, CDR2 LQKENI. The CDR3 loop is CASSPLGRTGVLYTDTQYF. The CDR3 bases are TGTGCCAGCTCACCACTAGGGAGAACAGGGGTCCTTTACACAGATACGCAGTATTTT.

A single count supports this clone. This sequence joins TRBV24-1 and TRBJ2-3; possibly TRBD2 for D (5 bases). Looked up from germline, CDR1 is KGHDR and CDR2 is SFDVKD. The CDR3 covers 16 residues. Trimming left V 4 bases short and J 4 bases short, with 17 bases between. CDR3 sequence reads: CATSDADERVADTQYF. In DNA, the CDR3 is TGTGCCACCAGTGACGCCGACGAGAGGGTCGCAGATACGCAGTATTTT.

In this sample, this clone turned up a few times. The CDR3 coding sequence is TGTGCCAGCAGCCAGCCCCCCACTAGCGGGGGGGCCCTCCGGACCCAGTACTTC. Its translation is CASSQPPTSGGALRTQYF. The chain uses TRBV6-2 or TRBV6-3 and TRBJ2-5, with 13 bases identical to TRBD2. The CDR3 has 18 amino acids. The V and J ends lost 6 bases and 7 bases, in that order; junction bases with no gene match: 17. The V gene's germline CDR1 is MNHEY and CDR2 SVGEGT.

This rearrangement joins TRBV5-6 to TRBJ2-7; 8 bases are a match to TRBD1. The V segment lost 0 bases and the J segment 4 bases; nucleotides outside the gene matches: 6. Germline CDR1 reads SGHDT; CDR2 reads YYEEEE. CDR3 length: 15 amino acids. The DNA of the CDR3 is TGTGCCAGCAGCTTGGCCCAGGGGGCTCGGTACGAGCAGTACGTC. Translated, it gives CASSLAQGARYEQYV.

The chain joins TRBV19 to TRBJ2-7; TRBD1 might be the D (5 bases). Germline CDR1 reads LNHDA; CDR2 reads SQIVND (reference sequence). The CDR3 spans 15 residues. V shed 1 base and J shed 3 bases, with 13 bases lying between them. CDR3 in amino acids: CASSIGGLENYEQYF. CDR3 coding DNA: TGTGCCAGTAGTATAGGGGGCCTAGAGAACTACGAGCAGTACTTC. Full variable domain (rest looked up from reference TRBV19 and TRBJ2-7): DGGITQSPKYLFRKEGQNVTLSCEQNLNHDAMYWYRQDPGQGLRLIYYSQIVNDFQKGDIAEGYSVSREKKESFPLTVTSAQKNPTAFYLCASSIGGLENYEQYFGPGTRLTVT.

The chain uses TRBV10-3 and TRBJ1-6, with 7 bases aligning to TRBD1. Looked up from germline, CDR1 is ENHRY and CDR2 is SYGVKD. V shed 1 base, J shed 0 bases, and the junction held 12 bases outside the gene matches. The CDR3 runs to 20 residues. CDR3 sequence: CAISEWGRQGSSSYNSPLHF. Here the CDR3 DNA reads TGTGCCATCAGTGAGTGGGGTCGACAGGGCTCAAGCTCCTATAATTCACCCCTCCACTTT.

This clone was seen once. CDR3 sequence reads: CASSLEGRQGGTEAFF. The DNA of the CDR3 is TGTGCCAGCAGCTTAGAGGGGCGGCAGGGAGGCACTGAAGCTTTCTTT. The chain joins TRBV7-8 to TRBJ1-1; weak D call: TRBD1 (5 bases). This CDR3 contains 16 residues. Per germline, CDR1 SGHVS and CDR2 FQNEAQ. V was shortened by 1 base and J by 4 bases, with 16 bases between the two germline ends.

The V gene is TRBV29-1, the J gene TRBJ1-3; D is uncertain. Trimming cost V 5 bases and J 0 bases, with 8 bases left between them. Germline V gene sequence: CDR1 SQVTM, CDR2 ANQGSEA. The CDR3 contains 13 residues. Here the CDR3 reads CSVTEISGNTIYF. In DNA form, the CDR3 reads TGCAGCGTTACAGAGATCTCTGGAAACACCATATATTTT.

V usage is TRBV27 and J usage is TRBJ1-3; 12 bases are a match to TRBD1. This CDR3 region has 19 residues. Trimming cost V 5 bases and J 0 bases; bases outside gene matches: 11. The V gene's germline CDR1 is MNHEY and CDR2 SMNVEV (reference sequence). The CDR3 here is CASSPRPGTGGSSGNTIYF. DNA of the CDR3: TGTGCCAGCAGTCCACGACCCGGGACAGGGGGCAGCTCTGGAAACACCATATATTTT.

In this sample, this clone turned up once. V is TRBV7-9 and J is TRBJ2-5; a weak D match, TRBD2 (5 bases). This CDR3 spans 15 amino acids. Trimming removed 8 bases from V and 7 bases from J, with 23 bases in between. Germline assignment: CDR1 SEHNR and CDR2 FQNEAQ (reference sequence). CDR3 in amino acids: CASSLGRVGVLTQYF. The CDR3 DNA follows: TGTGCCAGCTCCCTCGGTAGGGTCGGGGTGCTGACCCAGTACTTC.

The chain carries TRBV28 and TRBJ1-3; a possible D gene is TRBD1 (6 bases). Germline-derived CDR1 and CDR2 are MDHEN and SYDVKM. The CDR3 runs 18 residues. Trimming took off 4 bases at V and 6 bases at J, with 25 bases between the two ends. CDR3 sequence: CASSSPFVWGPKVNTIYF. The CDR3, as DNA: TGTGCCAGCAGTTCCCCCTTCGTCTGGGGGCCTAAAGTAAACACCATATATTTT.

The chain couples TRBV28 to TRBJ1-1, with D perhaps matching TRBD1 (6 bases). CDR1 and CDR2 from the germline V gene are MDHEN and SYDVKM. V was shortened by 4 bases and J by 1 base, with 10 bases between the two germline ends. The CDR3 runs 14 residues. The CDR3 here is CASSSGTPNTEAFF. The CDR3 DNA is TGTGCCAGCAGTTCCGGGACACCGAACACTGAAGCTTTCTTT.

This clone appeared once. The chain couples TRBV12-3 or TRBV12-4 to TRBJ1-2; D might be TRBD1 (6 bases). Trimming left V 2 bases short and J 8 bases short, with 12 bases between. The length of the CDR3 is 13 residues. The CDR3 region is CASSLYQGRGYTF. The CDR3 bases are TGTGCCAGCAGTTTATACCAGGGGAGAGGCTACACCTTC.

This clone was recorded a few times. This CDR3 reads CASSRDRGSGYTF. The CDR3 region has the DNA TGTGCCAGCAGCCGGGACAGGGGGTCGGGCTACACCTTC. The chain carries TRBV11-2 and TRBJ1-2; 11 nucleotides line up with TRBD1. The CDR3 spans 13 residues. J was trimmed by 8 bases and V by 5 bases; bases with no gene match: 4. Germline loops: CDR1 SGHAT, CDR2 FQNNGV.

This chain joins TRBV4-1 and TRBJ1-1; perhaps TRBD1 as D (5 bases). The CDR3 has 15 amino acids. Looked up from germline, CDR1 is MGHRA and CDR2 is YSYEKL. V was clipped by 0 bases and J by 6 bases, with 14 bases between them. This CDR3 is CASSQDWTPDSEAFF. The CDR3 region has the DNA TGCGCCAGCAGCCAAGACTGGACACCTGACTCTGAAGCTTTCTTT.

This chain joins TRBV7-9 and TRBJ2-2; a possible D gene is TRBD2 (7 bases). CDR3 size: 16 residues. V gave up 3 bases and J gave up 2 bases, with 13 bases separating them. Germline assignment: CDR1 SEHNR and CDR2 FQNEAQ (reference sequence). CDR3 region: CASSFQGTTNTGELFF. In DNA form, the CDR3 reads TGTGCCAGCAGCTTCCAGGGGACTACAAACACCGGGGAGCTGTTTTTT.

The gene calls are TRBV18 and TRBJ1-2, with D unclear. Germline V CDR1 and CDR2: KGHSH, LQKENI. V was trimmed by 2 bases and J by 4 bases, leaving 11 bases between them. This CDR3 spans 14 amino acids. The CDR3 is CASSPISGSYGYTF. As DNA, the CDR3 is TGTGCCAGCTCACCAATATCGGGATCCTATGGCTACACCTTC.

This chain uses TRBV14 with TRBJ2-3, with a possible D match to TRBD1 (6 bases). Trimming removed 0 bases at V and 2 bases at J, with 15 bases between. Germline-derived CDR1 and CDR2 are SGHDN and FVKESK. CDR3 length equals 17 residues. In DNA, the CDR3 is TGTGCCAGCAGCCAAGATGACAGGTTCCCCTTCACAGATACGCAGTATTTT. This gives the protein CASSQDDRFPFTDTQYF.

The genes are TRBV7-3 and TRBJ2-3, with 11 bases identical to TRBD1. This CDR3 region has 16 residues. V dropped 2 bases and J dropped 4; count of bases not matched to a gene: 5. Germline assignment: CDR1 SGHTA and CDR2 FQGTGA. The CDR3 sequence is CASSLYGGQGADTQYF. CDR3 nucleotide sequence: TGTGCCAGCAGCTTATACGGGGGACAGGGGGCAGATACGCAGTATTTT.

V gene TRBV5-4 combines with J gene TRBJ1-2; TRBD1 matches at 9 bases. This CDR3 contains 14 residues. Germline assignment: CDR1 SGHNT and CDR2 YYREEE (reference sequence). Losses at the gene ends were 3 bases for V and 2 bases for J; bases not matched to a gene: 2. CDR3 sequence: CASSSGTGNYGYTF. In DNA form, the CDR3 reads TGTGCCAGCAGCTCCGGGACAGGGAACTATGGCTACACCTTC.

This chain links TRBV15 with TRBJ2-3, with 10 bases aligning to TRBD1. Germline V CDR1 and CDR2: LNHNV, YYDKDF (reference sequence). J lost 0 bases, V lost 5 bases, and 2 bases had no gene match. This CDR3 is 15 amino acids long. The CDR3 DNA reads as TGTGCCACCAGCGGACAGGGGGGTAGCACAGATACGCAGTATTTT. Amino acid sequence: CATSGQGGSTDTQYF.

The chain carries TRBV11-2 and TRBJ1-5; weak D call: TRBD1 (5 bases). Germline-derived CDR1 and CDR2 are SGHAT and FQNNGV. The length of the CDR3 is 15 residues. The V and J ends lost 5 bases and 2 bases respectively, with 13 bases between them. CDR3 amino acids: CASSLNGGGNQPQHF. The CDR3 DNA is TGTGCCAGCAGCCTAAATGGGGGGGGCAATCAGCCCCAGCATTTT.

This chain joins TRBV5-4 and TRBJ2-2; 7 nucleotides line up with TRBD2. There are 17 residues in the CDR3. The germline V gene has CDR1 SGHNT and CDR2 YYREEE (reference sequence). With V trimmed by 3 bases and J by 1 base, 9 bases remained unmatched. This CDR3 is CASSSPGASGNTGELFF. CDR3 bases: TGTGCCAGCAGCTCCCCTGGTGCTAGCGGGAACACCGGGGAGCTGTTTTTT.

The chain couples TRBV6-6 to TRBJ1-4; D ambiguous. There are 15 residues in the CDR3. CDR1 MNHNY and CDR2 SVGAGI come from the germline V gene (reference sequence). V was trimmed by 0 bases and J by 8 bases, leaving 13 bases between them. The CDR3 DNA is TGTGCCAGCAGTTACTCGAACAGCGGTGGCGAAAAACTGTTTTTT. As protein: CASSYSNSGGEKLFF.

The chain couples TRBV30 to TRBJ2-3; a possible D gene is TRBD2 (6 bases). This CDR3 has 14 amino acids. Germline V gene sequence: CDR1 GTSNPN, CDR2 SVGIG (reference sequence). V lost 4 bases, J lost 0 bases, and 11 bases lay in between. In nucleotides, the CDR3 is TGTGCCTGGATCTTGGGGGGTAGCACAGATACGCAGTATTTT. Residues: CAWILGGSTDTQYF.

This clone was seen only a few times. The chain links TRBV19 to TRBJ2-5; 9 nucleotides align to TRBD2. The CDR3 is made up of 16 amino acids. CDR1 and CDR2 (germline): LNHDA, SQIVND (reference sequence). The V and J ends lost 5 bases and 4 bases, in that order; junction bases with no gene match: 11. The CDR3 here is CASSQGERGARETQYF. CDR3 sequence (DNA): TGTGCCAGTAGTCAGGGCGAGCGGGGGGCCAGAGAGACCCAGTACTTC.